This entry lists 12 T cell receptor beta chains sequenced from one sample in a study of T cells in Graves' hyperthyroidism and ophthalmopathy. What was amplified from RNA transcripts were TCR beta CDR3 regions. HTBI primers drove first-round RT-PCR of the TCR CDR3. Each CDR3 protein is one row after TCRdb ran MiXCR on the multiplex PCR reads. The sample includes around 700,000 distinct CDR3 sequences, 35% of them seen just once. Sequenced material: blood. The receptors derive from a woman aged 40 to 50 with Graves' hyperthyroidism.

This clonotype showed up just a few times. V and J are TRBV7-6 and TRBJ1-3; TRBD1 aligns across 7 bases. The J segment lost 4 bases and the V segment lost 4 bases, leaving 7 bases of the junction unmatched. The CDR3 extends over 15 amino acids. Germline V lookup: CDR1 SGHVS, CDR2 FNYEAQ. Here the CDR3 DNA reads TGTGCCAGCAGCTCCCTTAGGGGGCTGGGAAACACCATATATTTT. This sequence encodes CASSSLRGLGNTIYF.

This clonotype was counted at least ten times. The V and J genes are TRBV19 and TRBJ2-2; tentative D call: TRBD2 (5 bases). The length of the CDR3 is 16 residues. CDR1 and CDR2 (germline): LNHDA, SQIVND (reference sequence). Trimming pared 4 bases from V and 3 bases from J, leaving 15 bases between. The CDR3 reads CASSRLSGFDTGELFF. DNA of the CDR3: TGTGCCAGTAGTAGGTTGTCGGGGTTCGACACCGGGGAGCTGTTTTTT.

This clonotype appeared a single time. The chain combines TRBV18 with TRBJ1-1; no definite D call. CDR1 is KGHSH, CDR2 LQKENI, per germline. The CDR3 covers 12 residues. Trimming cost V 3 bases and J 6 bases, with 8 bases left between them. The CDR3 reads CASSPAQAEAFF. CDR3 sequence (DNA): TGTGCCAGCTCACCCGCACAAGCTGAAGCTTTCTTT. The whole variable domain, remainder taken from reference TRBV18 and TRBJ1-1, is NAGVMQNPRHLVRRRGQEARLRCSPMKGHSHVYWYRQLPEEGLKFMVYLQKENIIDESGMPKERFSAEFPKEGPSILRIQQVVRGDSAAYFCASSPAQAEAFFGQGTRLTVV.

At least ten counts were recorded for this clonotype. The junction departs from the called germline gene at one end, perhaps through a read error. The V and J genes are TRBV12-3 or TRBV12-4 and TRBJ1-6; D is uncertain. The CDR3 loop spans 12 amino acids. The CDR3 region is CASTLGSSPLHF. CDR3 nucleotide sequence: TGTGCCAGCACTTTAGGGTCTTCACCCCTCCACTTT.

This clonotype was seen many times. The V and J genes are TRBV24-1 and TRBJ2-7; 7 bases line up with TRBD1. This CDR3 spans 15 amino acids. V shed 3 bases, J shed 4 bases, and the junction held 8 bases outside the gene matches. The V gene's germline CDR1 is KGHDR and CDR2 SFDVKD. CDR3 in DNA: TGTGCCACCAGTGATACAGGGGTGAAGGGGTACGAGCAGTACTTC. This sequence encodes CATSDTGVKGYEQYF.

Turning to this clonotype: Since a much larger clone is just one base distant, this may be a read error. This chain connects TRBV7-9 to TRBJ2-7; D is ambiguous. Germline V lookup: CDR1 SEHNR, CDR2 FQNEAQ (reference sequence). The ends were cut back, 7 bases at V and 9 bases at J, with 22 bases in the middle. CDR3 length equals 14 residues. CDR3 bases: TGTGCCAGCAAGACCAACATGGGCCCTTTGGGGCAGTACTTC. It codes for CASKTNMGPLGQYF.

In its sample, this clonotype was seen many times. The CDR3 coding sequence is TGTGCCAGCAGCTTAGACCGGACAGGGGTCACAAGAGACGAGCAGTACTTC. Protein: CASSLDRTGVTRDEQYF. The chain combines TRBV7-9 with TRBJ2-7; TRBD1 matches at 9 bases. The germline gives CDR1 SEHNR, CDR2 FQNEAQ (reference sequence). The CDR3 is 17 residues long. V dropped 1 base and J dropped 5; count of bases not matched to a gene: 12.

The chain links TRBV4-3 to TRBJ2-3, with 7 bases aligning to TRBD1. With V trimmed by 4 bases and J by 2 bases, 3 bases remained unmatched. In germline, CDR1 is LGHNA, CDR2 YSLEER. The CDR3 is 14 amino acids. The CDR3 nucleotides read TGCGCCAGCAGCCCGGGGACAGCCACAGATACGCAGTATTTT. This translates into CASSPGTATDTQYF.

This clonotype was seen more than once but under ten times. The rearrangement joins TRBV10-3 to TRBJ2-7, with D tentatively TRBD2 (6 bases). The V gene's germline CDR1 is ENHRY and CDR2 SYGVKD. This CDR3 has 12 residues. CDR3 sequence: CAGGSPAYEQYF. Written as DNA, the CDR3 is TGTGCTGGAGGGAGCCCGGCCTACGAGCAGTACTTC.

This clonotype was counted ten times or more. The chain recombines TRBV7-9 with TRBJ2-6; possible D gene TRBD1, 6 bases. The length of the CDR3 is 17 residues. Per the germline V gene, CDR1 is SEHNR and CDR2 is FQNEAQ (reference sequence). Trimming pared 5 bases from V and 0 bases from J, leaving 14 bases between. The CDR3 protein is CASSTQTGLSGANVLTF. The DNA of the CDR3 is TGTGCCAGCAGCACCCAGACAGGTCTCTCTGGGGCCAACGTCCTGACTTTC.

The V gene is TRBV4-1, the J gene TRBJ1-1, with D unclear. CDR3 size: 15 residues. Germline CDR1 and CDR2: MGHRA and YSYEKL. V was trimmed by 3 bases and J by 10 bases, leaving 21 bases between them. This chain's CDR3 is CASSHDPMGFRGAFF. CDR3 sequence (DNA): TGCGCCAGCAGCCACGATCCTATGGGGTTCCGCGGAGCTTTCTTT.

CDR3 sequence (DNA): TGTGCCAGCAGTCCCCAGACAGGGGTTGGTGGCAATCAGCCCCAGCATTTT. This codes for CASSPQTGVGGNQPQHF. The J gene is TRBJ1-5, the V gene TRBV2; 8 nucleotides agree with TRBD1. The CDR3 is made up of 17 amino acids. Unmatched junction bases numbered 11, after V lost 5 bases and J lost 2 bases. CDR1 is SNHLY and CDR2 is FYNNEI in the germline V gene.